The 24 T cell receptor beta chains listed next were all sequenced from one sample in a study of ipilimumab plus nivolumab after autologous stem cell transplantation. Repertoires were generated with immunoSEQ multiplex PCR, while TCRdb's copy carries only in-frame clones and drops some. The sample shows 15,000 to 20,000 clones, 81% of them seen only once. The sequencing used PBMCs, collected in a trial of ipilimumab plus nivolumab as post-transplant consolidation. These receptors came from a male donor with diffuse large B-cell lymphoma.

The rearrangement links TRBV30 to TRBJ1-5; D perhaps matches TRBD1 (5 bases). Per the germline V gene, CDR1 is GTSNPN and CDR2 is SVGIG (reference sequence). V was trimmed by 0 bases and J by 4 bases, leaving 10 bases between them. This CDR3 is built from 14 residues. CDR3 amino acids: CAWSVGTRNQPQHF. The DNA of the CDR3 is TGTGCCTGGAGTGTAGGGACCCGGAATCAGCCCCAGCATTTT. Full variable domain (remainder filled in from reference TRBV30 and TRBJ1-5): SQTIHQWPATLVQPVGSPLSLECTVEGTSNPNLYWYRQAAGRGLQLLFYSVGIGQISSEVPQNLSASRPQDRQFILSSKKLLLSDSGFYLCAWSVGTRNQPQHFGDGTRLSIL.

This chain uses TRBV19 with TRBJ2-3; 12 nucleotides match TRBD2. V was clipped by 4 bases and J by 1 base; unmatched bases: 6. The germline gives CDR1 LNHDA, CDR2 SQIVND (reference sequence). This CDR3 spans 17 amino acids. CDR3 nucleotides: TGTGCCAGTAGTACACGAGCTAGCGGGGGGGGCACAGATACGCAGTATTTT. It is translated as CASSTRASGGGTDTQYF. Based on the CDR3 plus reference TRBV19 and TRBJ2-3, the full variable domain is DGGITQSPKYLFRKEGQNVTLSCEQNLNHDAMYWYRQDPGQGLRLIYYSQIVNDFQKGDIAEGYSVSREKKESFPLTVTSAQKNPTAFYLCASSTRASGGGTDTQYFGPGTRLTVL.

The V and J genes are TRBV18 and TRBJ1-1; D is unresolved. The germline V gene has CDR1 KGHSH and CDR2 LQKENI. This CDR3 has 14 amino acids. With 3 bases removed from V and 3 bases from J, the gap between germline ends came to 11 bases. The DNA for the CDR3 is TGTGCCAGCTCACCGCAACTCGGGGACACTGAAGCTTTCTTT. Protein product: CASSPQLGDTEAFF.

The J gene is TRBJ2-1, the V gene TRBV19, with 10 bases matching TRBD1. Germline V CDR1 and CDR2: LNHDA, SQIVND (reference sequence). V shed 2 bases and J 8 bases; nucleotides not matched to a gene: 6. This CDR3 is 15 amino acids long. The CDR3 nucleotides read TGTGCCAGTAGTATATCGGGACAGGGGTGGGATGAGCAGTTCTTC. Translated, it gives CASSISGQGWDEQFF. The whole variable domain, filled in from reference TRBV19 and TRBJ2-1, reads DGGITQSPKYLFRKEGQNVTLSCEQNLNHDAMYWYRQDPGQGLRLIYYSQIVNDFQKGDIAEGYSVSREKKESFPLTVTSAQKNPTAFYLCASSISGQGWDEQFFGPGTRLTVL.

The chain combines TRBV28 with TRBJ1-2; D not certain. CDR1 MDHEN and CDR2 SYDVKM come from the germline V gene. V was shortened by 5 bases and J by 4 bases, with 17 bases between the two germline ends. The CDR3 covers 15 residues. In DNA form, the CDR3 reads TGTGCCAGCAGTCTCTCCCCCGGGAGTTTCTATGGCTACACCTTC. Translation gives CASSLSPGSFYGYTF.

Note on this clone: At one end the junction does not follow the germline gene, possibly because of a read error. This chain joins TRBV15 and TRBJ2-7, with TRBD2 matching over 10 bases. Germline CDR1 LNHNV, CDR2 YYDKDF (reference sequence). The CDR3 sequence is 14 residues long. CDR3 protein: CATSRERGGYEQYF. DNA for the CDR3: TGTGCCACCAGCCGAGAGCGGGGGGGCTACGAGCAGTACTTC.

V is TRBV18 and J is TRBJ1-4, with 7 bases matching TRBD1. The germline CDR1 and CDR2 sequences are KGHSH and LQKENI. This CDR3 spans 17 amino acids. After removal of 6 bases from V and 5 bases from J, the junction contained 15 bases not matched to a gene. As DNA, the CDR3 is TGTGCCAGCTCGTCGATAAGGCCAGGGACAGCGAATGAAAAACTGTTTTTT. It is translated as CASSSIRPGTANEKLFF.

This chain's CDR3 is CASSPSGQATLSYGYTF. The CDR3 DNA reads TGTGCCAGCAGTCCGTCGGGACAGGCGACTCTTTCCTATGGCTACACCTTC. The rearrangement links TRBV14 to TRBJ1-2; 8 nucleotides match TRBD1. V was pared by 6 bases and J by 4 bases, with 16 bases of the junction left unmatched. The length of the CDR3 is 17 residues. CDR1 and CDR2 from the germline V gene are SGHDN and FVKESK.

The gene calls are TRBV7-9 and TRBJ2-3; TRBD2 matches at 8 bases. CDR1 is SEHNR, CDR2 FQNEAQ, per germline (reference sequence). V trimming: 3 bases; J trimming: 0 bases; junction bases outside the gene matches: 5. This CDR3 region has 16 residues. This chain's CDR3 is CASSFSSGPSTDTQYF. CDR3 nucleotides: TGTGCCAGCAGCTTCTCTAGCGGGCCAAGCACAGATACGCAGTATTTT.

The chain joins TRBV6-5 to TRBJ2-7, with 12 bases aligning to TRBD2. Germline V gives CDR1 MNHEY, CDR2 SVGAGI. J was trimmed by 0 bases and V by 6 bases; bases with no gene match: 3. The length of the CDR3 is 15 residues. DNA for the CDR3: TGTGCCAGCAGAAGGACTAGCGGGGCCTCCTACGAGCAGTACTTC. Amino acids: CASRRTSGASYEQYF.

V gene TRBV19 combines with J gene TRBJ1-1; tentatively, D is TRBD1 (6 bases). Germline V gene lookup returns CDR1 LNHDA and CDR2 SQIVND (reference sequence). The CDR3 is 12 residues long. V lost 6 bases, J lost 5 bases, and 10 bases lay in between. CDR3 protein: CASRKGGTEAFF. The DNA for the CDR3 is TGTGCCAGTAGGAAGGGGGGAACTGAAGCTTTCTTT.

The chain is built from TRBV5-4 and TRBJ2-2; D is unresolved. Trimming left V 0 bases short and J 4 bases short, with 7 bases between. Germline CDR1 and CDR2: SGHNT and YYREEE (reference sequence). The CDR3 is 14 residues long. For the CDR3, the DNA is TGTGCCAGCAGCTTGGTGGGGTCCACCGGGGAGCTGTTTTTT. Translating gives CASSLVGSTGELFF.

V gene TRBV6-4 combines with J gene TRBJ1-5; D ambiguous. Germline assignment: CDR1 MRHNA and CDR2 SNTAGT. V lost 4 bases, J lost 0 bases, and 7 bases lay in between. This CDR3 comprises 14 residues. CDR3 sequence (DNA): TGTGCCAGCAGTGTAACCTATAGCAATCAGCCCCAGCATTTT. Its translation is CASSVTYSNQPQHF.

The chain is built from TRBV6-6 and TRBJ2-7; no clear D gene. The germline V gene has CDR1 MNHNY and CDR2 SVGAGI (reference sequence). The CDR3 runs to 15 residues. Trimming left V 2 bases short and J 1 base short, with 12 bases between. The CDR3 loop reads CASSYDESDSYEQYF. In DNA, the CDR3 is TGTGCCAGCAGTTACGACGAAAGTGATTCCTACGAGCAGTACTTC.

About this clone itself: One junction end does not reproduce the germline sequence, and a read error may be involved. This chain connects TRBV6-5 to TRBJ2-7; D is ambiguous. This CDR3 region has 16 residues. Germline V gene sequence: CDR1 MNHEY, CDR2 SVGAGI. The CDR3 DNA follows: TGTGCCAGCAGCTACTCGTCAGTGGGCACCTACTACGAGCAGTACTTC. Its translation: CASSYSSVGTYYEQYF.

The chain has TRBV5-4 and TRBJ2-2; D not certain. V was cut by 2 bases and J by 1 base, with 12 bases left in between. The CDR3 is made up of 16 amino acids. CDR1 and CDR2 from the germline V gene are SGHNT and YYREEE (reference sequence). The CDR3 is CASSFYRSKNTGELFF. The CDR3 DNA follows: TGTGCCAGCAGCTTCTATCGCTCAAAGAACACCGGGGAGCTGTTTTTT.

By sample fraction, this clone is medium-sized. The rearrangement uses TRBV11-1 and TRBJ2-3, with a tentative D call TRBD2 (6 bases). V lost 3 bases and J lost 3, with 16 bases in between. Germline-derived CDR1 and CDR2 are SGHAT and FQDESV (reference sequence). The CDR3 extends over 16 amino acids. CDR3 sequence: CASSFLAGTRTDTQYF. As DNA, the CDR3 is TGTGCCAGCAGCTTTCTCGCGGGGACCCGTACAGATACGCAGTATTTT.

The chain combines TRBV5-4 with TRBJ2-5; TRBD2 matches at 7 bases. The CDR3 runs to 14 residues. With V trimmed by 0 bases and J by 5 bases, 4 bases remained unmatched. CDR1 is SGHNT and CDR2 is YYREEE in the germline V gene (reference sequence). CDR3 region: CASSLAGTMETQYF. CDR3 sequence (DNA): TGTGCCAGCAGCTTGGCCGGGACTATGGAGACCCAGTACTTC. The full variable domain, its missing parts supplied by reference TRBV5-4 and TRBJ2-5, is ETGVTQSPTHLIKTRGQQVTLRCSSQSGHNTVSWYQQALGQGPQFIFQYYREEENGRGNFPPRFSGLQFPNYSSELNVNALELDDSALYLCASSLAGTMETQYFGPGTRLLVL.

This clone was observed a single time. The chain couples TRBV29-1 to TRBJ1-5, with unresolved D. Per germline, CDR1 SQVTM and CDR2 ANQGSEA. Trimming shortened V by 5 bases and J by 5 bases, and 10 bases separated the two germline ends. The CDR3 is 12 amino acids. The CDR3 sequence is CSVRTEYQPQHF. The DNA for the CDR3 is TGCAGCGTTCGGACGGAATATCAGCCCCAGCATTTT.

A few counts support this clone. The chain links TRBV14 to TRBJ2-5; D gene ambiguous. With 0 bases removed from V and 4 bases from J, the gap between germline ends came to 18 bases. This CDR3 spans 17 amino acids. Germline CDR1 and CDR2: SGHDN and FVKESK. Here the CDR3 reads CASSQEDAYIGGETQYF. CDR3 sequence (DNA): TGTGCCAGCAGCCAAGAAGACGCATATATCGGCGGAGAGACCCAGTACTTC.

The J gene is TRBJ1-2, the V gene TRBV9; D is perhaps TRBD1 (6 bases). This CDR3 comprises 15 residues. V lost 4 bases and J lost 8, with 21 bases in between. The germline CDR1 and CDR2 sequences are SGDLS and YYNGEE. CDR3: CASSFLLQGSSGYTF. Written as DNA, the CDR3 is TGTGCCAGCAGCTTTTTGTTACAGGGTTCGTCCGGCTACACCTTC. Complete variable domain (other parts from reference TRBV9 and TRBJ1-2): DSGVTQTPKHLITATGQRVTLRCSPRSGDLSVYWYQQSLDQGLQFLIQYYNGEERAKGNILERFSAQQFPDLHSELNLSSLELGDSALYFCASSFLLQGSSGYTFGSGTRLTVV.

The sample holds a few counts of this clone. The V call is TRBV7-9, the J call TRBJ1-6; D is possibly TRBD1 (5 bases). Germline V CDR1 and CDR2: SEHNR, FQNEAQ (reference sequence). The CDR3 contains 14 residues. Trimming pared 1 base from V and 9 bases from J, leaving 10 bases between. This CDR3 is CASSLEGEGSPLHF. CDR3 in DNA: TGTGCCAGCAGCTTAGAAGGGGAGGGTTCACCCCTCCACTTT.

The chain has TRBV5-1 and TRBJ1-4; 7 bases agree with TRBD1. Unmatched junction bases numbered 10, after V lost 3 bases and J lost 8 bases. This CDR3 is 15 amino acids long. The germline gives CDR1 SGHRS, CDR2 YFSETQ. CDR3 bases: TGCGCCAGCAGCTCCGGAGTACCAGGGGGAGAAAAACTGTTTTTT. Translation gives CASSSGVPGGEKLFF.

The CDR3 nucleotides read TGTGCCAGTAGTACGCGTTACCGGGACAGGGGGCGAGGGAGCAATCAGCCCCAGCATTTT. It codes for CASSTRYRDRGRGSNQPQHF. This chain joins TRBV19 and TRBJ1-5; the match to TRBD1 covers 12 bases. The germline CDR1 and CDR2 sequences are LNHDA and SQIVND (reference sequence). CDR3 size: 20 residues. V gave up 4 bases and J gave up 1 base; unmatched junction bases: 14.